This T cell receptor beta chain was recorded in a study of CD8 T cells in Susac syndrome. RNA totalling about 0.5 to 1 ug underwent reverse transcription with random hexamers. MiXCR was run by TCRdb on the immunoSEQ multiplex PCR reads, yielding one entry per CDR3 protein. The profile shows roughly 130,000 distinct CDR3 sequences, about 96% of them singletons. The length of the CDR3 is 15 residues. CDR1 is MDHEN and CDR2 is SYDVKM in the germline V gene. V was pared by 3 bases and J by 2 bases, with 13 bases between. Sequencing was performed on CD4+ T cells from PBMCs. The origin of this receptor is a human donor in good health. The gene calls are TRBV28 and TRBJ1-2; D might be TRBD1 (6 bases). CDR3 in DNA: TGTGCCAGCAGTTTTCCCCCAGGGACAAACTATGGCTACACCTTC. Protein product: CASSFPPGTNYGYTF.